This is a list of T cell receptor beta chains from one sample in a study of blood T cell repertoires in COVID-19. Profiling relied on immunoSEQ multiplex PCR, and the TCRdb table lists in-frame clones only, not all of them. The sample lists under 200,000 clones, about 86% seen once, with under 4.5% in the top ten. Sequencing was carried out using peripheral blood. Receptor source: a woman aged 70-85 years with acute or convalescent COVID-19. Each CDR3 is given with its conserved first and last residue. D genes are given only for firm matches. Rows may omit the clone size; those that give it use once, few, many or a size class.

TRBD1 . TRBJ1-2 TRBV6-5 TGTGCCAGCAGACAGACAGGGGCCGGGGGCTACACCTTC CASRQTGAGGYTF
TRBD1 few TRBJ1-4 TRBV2 TGTGCCAGCAGTAAGGACAGGGCTGAAAAACTGTTTTTT CASSKDRAEKLFF
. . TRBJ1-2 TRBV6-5 TGTGCCAGCAGTTACTCGTGGGGAGTGAATTATGGCTACACCTTC CASSYSWGVNYGYTF
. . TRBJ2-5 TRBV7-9 TGTGCCAGCAGCTCCAATCCAGAACAGTTACAAGAGACCCAGTACTTC CASSSNPEQLQETQYF
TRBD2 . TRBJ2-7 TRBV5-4 TGTGCCAGCAGCGGGGGTCCAGGGAGGGACGCCTACGAGCAGTACTTC CASSGGPGRDAYEQYF
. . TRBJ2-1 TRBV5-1 TGCGCCAGCAGCTTGGATTCGGGGGCCTACAATGAGCAGTTCTTC CASSLDSGAYNEQFF
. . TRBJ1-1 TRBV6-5 TGTGCCAGCACCTTTCCGGCCCCCGGGGCTTTCTTT CASTFPAPGAFF
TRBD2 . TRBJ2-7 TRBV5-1 TGCGCCAGCAGCTTGGGGGGACTAGCGGAGCAGTACTTC CASSLGGLAEQYF
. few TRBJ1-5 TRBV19 TGTGCCAGTCAGTACGAGCCACGGGGCAATCAGCCCCAGCATTTT CASQYEPRGNQPQHF
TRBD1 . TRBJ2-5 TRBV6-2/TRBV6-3 TGTGCCAGCAGTTACTACAGGGGGCGAGAGACCCAGTACTTC CASSYYRGRETQYF
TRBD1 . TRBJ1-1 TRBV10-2 TGCGCCAGCAGTGATCCCTTTTCCGCCCTGCAGGGGGCGAACACTGAAGCTTTCTTT CASSDPFSALQGANTEAFF
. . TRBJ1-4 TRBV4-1 TGCGCCAGCAGCCAACTCCCACAGTCTAATGAAAAACTGTTTTTT CASSQLPQSNEKLFF
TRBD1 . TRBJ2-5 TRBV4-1 TGCGCCAGCAGCCAAGATCGGTGGGACAGGGCAGAGACCCAGTACTTC CASSQDRWDRAETQYF
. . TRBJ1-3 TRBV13 TGTGCCAGCAGCCCCGGCGGGAGGGCCCACTCTGGAAACACCATATATTTT CASSPGGRAHSGNTIYF
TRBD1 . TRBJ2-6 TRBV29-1 TGCAGCGTTGAGTGGGTCCCGGGGACAGGGGACAACATAGGGGCCAACGTCCTGACTTTC CSVEWVPGTGDNIGANVLTF
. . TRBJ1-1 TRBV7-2 TGTGCCAGCAGCTCCTATACAGGGTACCCGACCGAAGCTTTCTTT CASSSYTGYPTEAFF
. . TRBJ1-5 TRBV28 TGTGCCAGCAGTTTTGCAGGGGAGAATCAGCCCCAGCATTTT CASSFAGENQPQHF
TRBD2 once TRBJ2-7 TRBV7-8 TGTGCCAGCAGCGTACCGGGACTAAAAGACGAGCAGTACTTC CASSVPGLKDEQYF
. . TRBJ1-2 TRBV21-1 TGTGCCAGCAGCAAAGGGACAGTTTTTCATGGCTACACCTTC CASSKGTVFHGYTF
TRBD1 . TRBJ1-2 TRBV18 TGTGCCAGCTCCAAGACAGGGGGTGAGAACTATGGCTACACCTTC CASSKTGGENYGYTF
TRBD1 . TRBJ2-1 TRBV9 TGTGCCAGCAGCCCGCGACAGGGAAGCTCCTACAATGAGCAGTTCTTC CASSPRQGSSYNEQFF
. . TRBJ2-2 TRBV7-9 TGTGCCACGGTGGGAACAGGTACCGGGGAGCTGTTTTTT CATVGTGTGELFF
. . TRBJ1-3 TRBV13 TGTGCCAGCAGCCCCGCGAGTGGGCACAACTCTGGAAACACCATATATTTT CASSPASGHNSGNTIYF
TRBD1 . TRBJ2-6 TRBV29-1 TGCAGCGGGGTGTGGGACAGGGCCAGCTCGGGAGACCTCTGGGTCGGGGGGCCCGACGTCCTGACTTTC CSGVWDRASSGDLWVGGPDVLTF
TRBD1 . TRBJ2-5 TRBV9 TGTGCCAGCAGCATAGGACAGGGGCATGAGGAGACCCAGTACTTC CASSIGQGHEETQYF
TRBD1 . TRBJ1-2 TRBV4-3 TGCGCCAGCAGCCAAGATCGCGGGACAGGGGGCCGTGGCTACACCTTC CASSQDRGTGGRGYTF
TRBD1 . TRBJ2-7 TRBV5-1 TGCGCCAGCAGTCGACAGGGGGAAGGTGAGCAGTACTTC CASSRQGEGEQYF
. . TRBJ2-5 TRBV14 TGTGCCAGCAGCCAAGGGGCGGAGACCCAGTACTTC CASSQGAETQYF
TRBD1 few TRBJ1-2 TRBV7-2 TGTGCCAGCAGCTTAGGGAGGGGGACAGGGGGCTGGCACACCTTC CASSLGRGTGGWHTF
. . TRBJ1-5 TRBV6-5 TGTGCCAGCAGGGCATATAGCAATCAGCCCCAGCATTTT CASRAYSNQPQHF
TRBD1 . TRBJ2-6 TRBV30 TGTGCCTGGACACAGGGGGTCACCTCTGGGGCCAACGTCCTGACTTTC CAWTQGVTSGANVLTF
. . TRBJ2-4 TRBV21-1 TGTGCCAGCAGCAAAAGTCTTGTCCGATCAGTCATAAACATTCAGTACTTC CASSKSLVRSVINIQYF
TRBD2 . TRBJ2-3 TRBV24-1 TGTGCCACCAGTGACCGGGGGGATGGAGATACGCAGTATTTT CATSDRGDGDTQYF
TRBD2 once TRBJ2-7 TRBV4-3 TGCGCCAGCAGCCCCGGACTAGCGGGAGGGCGGGGTACCTACGAGCAGTACTTC CASSPGLAGGRGTYEQYF
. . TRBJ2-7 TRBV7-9 TGTGCCAGCAGCCGTACAGGTTCGGACGAGCAGTACTTC CASSRTGSDEQYF
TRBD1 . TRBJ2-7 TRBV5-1 TGCGCCAGCAGCTTGGGCTCCTCGGGACAGGGATCCTACGAGCAGTACTTC CASSLGSSGQGSYEQYF
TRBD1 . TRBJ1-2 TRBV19 TGTGCCAGTAGTATAGTTTACAGGGGGCTTTCCTATGGCTACACCTTC CASSIVYRGLSYGYTF
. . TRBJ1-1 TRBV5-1 TGCGCCAGCAGCTTGGCAGTGAACACTGAAGCTTTCTTT CASSLAVNTEAFF
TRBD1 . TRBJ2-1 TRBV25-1 TGTGCCACGTCACAGGGGGCCTCCTACAATGAGCAGTTCTTC CATSQGASYNEQFF
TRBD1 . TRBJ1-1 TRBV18 TGTGCCAGCTCACCACTGCCGGGACAGGGGGTGACTGAAGCTTTCTTT CASSPLPGQGVTEAFF
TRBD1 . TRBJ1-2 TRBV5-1 TGCGCCAGCAGCCCCGGGACAGGGACAATTCGCTACACCTTC CASSPGTGTIRYTF
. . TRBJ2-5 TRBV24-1 TGTGCCACCAGTGATTTTAAGGGGGGGCCGCAAGAGACCCAGTACTTC CATSDFKGGPQETQYF
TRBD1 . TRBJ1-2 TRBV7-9 TGTGCCAGCAGCTTCGTCCAGGGGGCGATCGACTATGGCTACACCTTC CASSFVQGAIDYGYTF
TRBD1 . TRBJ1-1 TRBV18 TGTGCCAGCTCACCACCGACAGGGGTGACTGAAGCTTTCTTT CASSPPTGVTEAFF
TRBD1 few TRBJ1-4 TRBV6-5 TGTGCCAGCAGGCCCGGGACAGTTAATGAAAAACTGTTTTTT CASRPGTVNEKLFF
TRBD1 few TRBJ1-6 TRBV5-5 TGTGCCAGCAGCTTGGAAGGGGGCCTAGGACCCCTCCACTTT CASSLEGGLGPLHF
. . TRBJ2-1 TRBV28 TGTGCCAGCCATTCTCCGCAGGGGGGATCCTACAATGAGCAGTTCTTC CASHSPQGGSYNEQFF
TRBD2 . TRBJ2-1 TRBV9 TGTGCCAGCAGCGTAGCGGGACTAGACCATGAGCAGTTCTTC CASSVAGLDHEQFF
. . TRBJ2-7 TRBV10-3 TGTGCCATCAGTGACCCCACGTCAGGGGATCGGACCTACGAGCAGTACTTC CAISDPTSGDRTYEQYF
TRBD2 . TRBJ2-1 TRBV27 TGTGCCAGCAGTCAGAAACTAGCGGGGAAGTACAATGAGCAGTTCTTC CASSQKLAGKYNEQFF
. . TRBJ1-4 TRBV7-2 TGTGCCAGCAGCTCAGGACAGCGTAATGAAAAACTGTTTTTT CASSSGQRNEKLFF
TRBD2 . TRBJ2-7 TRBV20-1 TGCAGTGCTACGGGGGGGATCGAGCAGTACTTC CSATGGIEQYF
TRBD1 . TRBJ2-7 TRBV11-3 TGTGCCAGCAGCTTCCGACAGGGCTACGAGCAGTACTTC CASSFRQGYEQYF
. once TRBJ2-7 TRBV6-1 TGTGCCAGCAGTGAATTAGCTTTCTCCTACGAGCAGTACTTC CASSELAFSYEQYF
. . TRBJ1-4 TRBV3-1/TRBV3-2 TGTGCCAGCAGCTCCACTGTGACAGGTTTTGAAAAACTGTTTTTT CASSSTVTGFEKLFF
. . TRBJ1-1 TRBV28 TGTGCCAGCAGCCCCAGGGTAGTTAACACTGAAGCTTTCTTT CASSPRVVNTEAFF
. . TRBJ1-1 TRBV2 TGTGCCAGCAGATCAACGGGCACTGAAGCTTTCTTT CASRSTGTEAFF
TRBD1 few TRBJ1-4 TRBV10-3 TGTGCCATCAGTGAGGGAGACAGGGGGCCGCAGCGTAATGAAAAACTGTTTTTT CAISEGDRGPQRNEKLFF
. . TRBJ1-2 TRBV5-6 TGTGCCAGCAGCTTGGCCGGCAGGGAAGCTGGCTACACCTTC CASSLAGREAGYTF
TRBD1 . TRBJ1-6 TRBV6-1 TGTGCCAGCAGTCGGGACAGGGGCAATTCACCCCTCCACTTT CASSRDRGNSPLHF